This record covers a single TCR beta chain. What it binds is unknown. Per germline, CDR1 MNHEY and CDR2 SVGEGT. This CDR3 has 15 amino acids. V shed 5 bases and J 10 bases; nucleotides not matched to a gene: 14. Only in-frame clones appear in the TCRdb table, and some are missing; sequencing was by immunoSEQ multiplex PCR. This table holds over 120,000 clones. These data come from a study of T cell responses to AZD1222 COVID-19 vaccine. The study, taken as a whole, reports: There were repertoire samples only from the period after the peak T cell response. Only 5 or 6 people who got AZD1222 tested seropositive at baseline. Breadth and depth of Spike-specific TCRs rose after two AZD1222 doses.

This TCR derives from an adult in good health. The chain joins TRBV6-2 or TRBV6-3 to TRBJ1-5; 7 bases map to TRBD1. The material sequenced was peripheral blood. CDR3 protein: CASSPLRTGPRPQHF. The CDR3 coding sequence is TGTGCCAGCAGTCCCCTAAGGACAGGACCGCGACCCCAGCATTTT.